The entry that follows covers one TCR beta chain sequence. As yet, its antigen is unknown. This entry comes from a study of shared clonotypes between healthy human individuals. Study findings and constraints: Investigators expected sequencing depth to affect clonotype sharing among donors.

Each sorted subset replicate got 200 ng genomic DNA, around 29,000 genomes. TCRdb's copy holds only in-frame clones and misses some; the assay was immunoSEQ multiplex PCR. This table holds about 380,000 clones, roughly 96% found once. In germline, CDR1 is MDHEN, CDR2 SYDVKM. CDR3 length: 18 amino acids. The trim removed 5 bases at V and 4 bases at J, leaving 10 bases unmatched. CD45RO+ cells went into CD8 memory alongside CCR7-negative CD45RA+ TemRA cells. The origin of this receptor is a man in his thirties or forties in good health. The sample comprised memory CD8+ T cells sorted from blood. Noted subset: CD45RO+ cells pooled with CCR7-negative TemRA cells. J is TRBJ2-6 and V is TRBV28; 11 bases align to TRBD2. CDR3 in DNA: TGTGCCAGCAGTAAAGTAGCGGGAGGGACATGGGGGGCCAACGTCCTGACTTTC. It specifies CASSKVAGGTWGANVLTF.